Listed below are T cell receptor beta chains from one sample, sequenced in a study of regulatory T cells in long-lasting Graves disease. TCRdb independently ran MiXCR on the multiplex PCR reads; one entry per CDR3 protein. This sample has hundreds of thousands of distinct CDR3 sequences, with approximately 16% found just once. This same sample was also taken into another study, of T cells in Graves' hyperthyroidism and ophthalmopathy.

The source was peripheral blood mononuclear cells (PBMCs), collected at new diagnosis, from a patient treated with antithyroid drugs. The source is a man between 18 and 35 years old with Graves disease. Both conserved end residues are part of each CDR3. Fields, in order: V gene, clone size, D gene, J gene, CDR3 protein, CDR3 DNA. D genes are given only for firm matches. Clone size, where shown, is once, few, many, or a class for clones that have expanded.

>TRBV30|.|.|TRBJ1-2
CAGGGGTGYTF
TGTGCCGGAGGAGGAGGGACTGGCTACACCTTC
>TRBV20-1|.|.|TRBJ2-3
CSAKQPGVQDTQYF
TGCAGTGCTAAACAGCCCGGGGTTCAAGATACGCAGTATTTT
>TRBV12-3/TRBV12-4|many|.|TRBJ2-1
CASSTRDLAANEQFF
TGTGCCAGCAGTACCCGGGATTTGGCGGCCAATGAGCAGTTCTTC
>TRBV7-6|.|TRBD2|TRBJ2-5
CASSLNAGVYQETQYF
TGTGCCAGCAGCTTAAATGCGGGGGTCTACCAAGAGACCCAGTACTTC
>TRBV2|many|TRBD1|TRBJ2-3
CASTPGGSGDTQYF
TGTGCCAGCACCCCAGGGGGCTCAGGAGATACGCAGTATTTT
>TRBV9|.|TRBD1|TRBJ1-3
CASSVRGQSGNTIYF
TGTGCCAGCAGCGTCAGGGGGCAGTCTGGAAACACCATATATTTT
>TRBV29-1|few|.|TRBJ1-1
CSVGPKLNMNTEAFF
TGCAGCGTTGGACCGAAGCTCAATATGAACACTGAAGCTTTCTTT
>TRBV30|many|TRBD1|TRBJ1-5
CAWSFTGGTARQPQHF
TGTGCCTGGAGTTTTACAGGGGGTACGGCCCGGCAGCCCCAGCATTTT
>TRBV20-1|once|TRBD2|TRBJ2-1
CSARDRALAGIYNEQFF
TGCAGTGCTAGAGATAGGGCACTAGCGGGGATATACAATGAGCAGTTCTTC
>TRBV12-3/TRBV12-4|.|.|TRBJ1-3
CASSVGGGGNTIYF
TGTGCCAGCAGTGTGGGGGGGGGGGGAAACACCATATATTTT
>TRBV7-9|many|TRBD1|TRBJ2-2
CASSASGTGIGELFF
TGTGCCAGCAGCGCCTCCGGGACAGGGATCGGGGAGCTGTTTTTT
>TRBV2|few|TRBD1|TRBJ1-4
CANHPGTANEKLFF
TGTGCCAACCACCCCGGGACAGCAAATGAAAAACTGTTTTTT
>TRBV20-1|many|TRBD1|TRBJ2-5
CSAPRTGEETQYF
TGCAGTGCTCCAAGGACAGGGGAAGAGACCCAGTACTTC
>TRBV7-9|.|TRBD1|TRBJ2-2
CASSPRQGFTGELFF
TGTGCCAGCAGCCCCAGACAGGGGTTCACCGGGGAGCTGTTTTTT